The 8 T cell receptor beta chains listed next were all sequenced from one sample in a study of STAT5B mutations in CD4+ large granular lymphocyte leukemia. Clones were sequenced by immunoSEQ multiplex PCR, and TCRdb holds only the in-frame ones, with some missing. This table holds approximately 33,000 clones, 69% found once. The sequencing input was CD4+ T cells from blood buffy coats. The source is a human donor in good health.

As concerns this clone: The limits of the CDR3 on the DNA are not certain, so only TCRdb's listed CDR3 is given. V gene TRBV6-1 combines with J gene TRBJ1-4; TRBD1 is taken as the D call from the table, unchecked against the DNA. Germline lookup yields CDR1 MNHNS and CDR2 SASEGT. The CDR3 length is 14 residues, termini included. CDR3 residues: CASILGQGKEKLFF.

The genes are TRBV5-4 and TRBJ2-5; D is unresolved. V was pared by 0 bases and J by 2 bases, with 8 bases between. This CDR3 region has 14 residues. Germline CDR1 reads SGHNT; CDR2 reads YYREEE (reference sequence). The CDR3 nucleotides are TGTGCCAGCAGCTTGGGACTTTTTCAAGAGACCCAGTACTTC. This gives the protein CASSLGLFQETQYF.

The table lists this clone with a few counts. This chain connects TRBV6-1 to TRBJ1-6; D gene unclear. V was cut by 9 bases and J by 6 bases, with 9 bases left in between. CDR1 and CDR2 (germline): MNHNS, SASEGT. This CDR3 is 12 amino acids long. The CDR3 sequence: CASEGFNSPLHF. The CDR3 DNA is TGTGCCAGTGAGGGTTTTAATTCACCCCTCCACTTT.

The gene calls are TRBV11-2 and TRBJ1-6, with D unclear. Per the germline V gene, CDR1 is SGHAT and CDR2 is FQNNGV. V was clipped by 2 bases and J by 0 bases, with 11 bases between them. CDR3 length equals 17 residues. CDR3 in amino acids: CASSLRTGVSYNSPLHF. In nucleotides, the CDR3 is TGTGCCAGCAGCTTAAGGACCGGGGTCTCCTATAATTCACCCCTCCACTTT.

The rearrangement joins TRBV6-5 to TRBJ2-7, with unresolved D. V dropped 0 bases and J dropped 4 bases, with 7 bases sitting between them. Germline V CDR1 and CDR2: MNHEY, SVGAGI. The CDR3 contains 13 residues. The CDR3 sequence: CASSYSGSYEQYF. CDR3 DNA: TGTGCCAGCAGTTACTCAGGGTCTTACGAGCAGTACTTC.

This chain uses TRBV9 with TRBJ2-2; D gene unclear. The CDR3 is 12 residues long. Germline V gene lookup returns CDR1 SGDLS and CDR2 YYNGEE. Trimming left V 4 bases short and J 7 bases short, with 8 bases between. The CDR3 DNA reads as TGTGCCAGCAGCCCCGATTTCGGGGAGCTGTTTTTT. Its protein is CASSPDFGELFF.

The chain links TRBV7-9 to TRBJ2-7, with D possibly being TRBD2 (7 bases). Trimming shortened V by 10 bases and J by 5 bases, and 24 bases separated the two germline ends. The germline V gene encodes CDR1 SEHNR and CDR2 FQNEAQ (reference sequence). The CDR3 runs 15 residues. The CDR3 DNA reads TGTGCCATCTTTGATAAGGGGGGGCCGATCCACGAGCAGTACTTC. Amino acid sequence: CAIFDKGGPIHEQYF.

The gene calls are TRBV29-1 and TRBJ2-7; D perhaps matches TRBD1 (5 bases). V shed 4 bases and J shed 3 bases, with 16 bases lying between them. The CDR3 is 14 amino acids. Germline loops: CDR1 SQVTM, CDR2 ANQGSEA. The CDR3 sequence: CSVVSREGVYEQYF. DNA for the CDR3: TGCAGCGTTGTTTCAAGGGAAGGGGTCTACGAGCAGTACTTC.